This T cell receptor beta chain stems from a study of blood T cell repertoires in COVID-19. Study details: Collection of acute and convalescent COVID-19 samples took place in the United States, Italy and Spain. The analysed material was cDNA or gDNA that came from T cells, B-cell-depleted T cells, or PBMCs.

CDR3 size: 15 residues. V trimming: 7 bases; J trimming: 1 base; junction bases outside the gene matches: 8. Germline lookup yields CDR1 MNHEY and CDR2 SMNVEV (reference sequence). Per the authors' pipeline: Amplifying reference gene primers gave estimates of nucleated cell counts. Repertoires were generated with immunoSEQ multiplex PCR, while TCRdb's copy carries only in-frame clones and drops some. The V and J calls and the clone size are those of that table, but D and trimming were determined from the DNA. The sample shows around 120,000 clones, around four fifths of them seen only once. The sequence was collected from a human donor in a cohort sampled during active COVID-19. The sequenced sample was peripheral blood. The chain carries TRBV27 and TRBJ2-3; 7 nucleotides align to TRBD2. The CDR3 DNA is TGTGCCAGCAAGGGGCGGGAGTGGGGCACAGATACGCAGTATTTT. Translation: CASKGREWGTDTQYF.